This T cell receptor beta chain is from a study of Ad26.COV2.S vaccination and SARS-CoV-2 variants. Study-wide context: A COV1001 Ad26.COV2.S trial-arm participant provided the sample.

Overall study results and limits: In vaccinated individuals, spike-specific CD8+ and CD4+ T cell responses reportedly displayed substantial breadth. Similar non-spike TCR breadth was observed in recipients of vaccine and of placebo.

Trimming shortened V by 4 bases and J by 1 base, and 10 bases separated the two germline ends. Germline CDR1 reads SQVTM; CDR2 reads ANQGSEA. This CDR3 comprises 13 residues. This clone was recorded only once. What it binds is unknown. Profiling relied on immunoSEQ multiplex PCR, and the TCRdb table lists in-frame clones only, not all of them. The data hold 300,000 to 350,000 clones, with 75% to 90% observed a single time. Treatment specified: over 15 received Ad26.COV2.S at low or high dose, single or two shots; 5 received placebo; per-sample allocation not given. Samples were taken on day 63 after the first vaccine or placebo injection. An Ad26 vector expressing Wuhan-strain SARS-CoV-2 spike constituted the vaccine.

The chain recombines TRBV29-1 with TRBJ1-1; D is unresolved. The sequence was collected from a person between 18 and 65 years old who received the Ad26.COV2.S COVID-19 vaccine or a placebo. Sequenced material: peripheral blood, taken in a trial of Ad26.COV2.S vaccine versus placebo. In DNA, the CDR3 is TGCAGCGTTGGAGAGACAACGAACACTGAAGCTTTCTTT. It encodes CSVGETTNTEAFF.